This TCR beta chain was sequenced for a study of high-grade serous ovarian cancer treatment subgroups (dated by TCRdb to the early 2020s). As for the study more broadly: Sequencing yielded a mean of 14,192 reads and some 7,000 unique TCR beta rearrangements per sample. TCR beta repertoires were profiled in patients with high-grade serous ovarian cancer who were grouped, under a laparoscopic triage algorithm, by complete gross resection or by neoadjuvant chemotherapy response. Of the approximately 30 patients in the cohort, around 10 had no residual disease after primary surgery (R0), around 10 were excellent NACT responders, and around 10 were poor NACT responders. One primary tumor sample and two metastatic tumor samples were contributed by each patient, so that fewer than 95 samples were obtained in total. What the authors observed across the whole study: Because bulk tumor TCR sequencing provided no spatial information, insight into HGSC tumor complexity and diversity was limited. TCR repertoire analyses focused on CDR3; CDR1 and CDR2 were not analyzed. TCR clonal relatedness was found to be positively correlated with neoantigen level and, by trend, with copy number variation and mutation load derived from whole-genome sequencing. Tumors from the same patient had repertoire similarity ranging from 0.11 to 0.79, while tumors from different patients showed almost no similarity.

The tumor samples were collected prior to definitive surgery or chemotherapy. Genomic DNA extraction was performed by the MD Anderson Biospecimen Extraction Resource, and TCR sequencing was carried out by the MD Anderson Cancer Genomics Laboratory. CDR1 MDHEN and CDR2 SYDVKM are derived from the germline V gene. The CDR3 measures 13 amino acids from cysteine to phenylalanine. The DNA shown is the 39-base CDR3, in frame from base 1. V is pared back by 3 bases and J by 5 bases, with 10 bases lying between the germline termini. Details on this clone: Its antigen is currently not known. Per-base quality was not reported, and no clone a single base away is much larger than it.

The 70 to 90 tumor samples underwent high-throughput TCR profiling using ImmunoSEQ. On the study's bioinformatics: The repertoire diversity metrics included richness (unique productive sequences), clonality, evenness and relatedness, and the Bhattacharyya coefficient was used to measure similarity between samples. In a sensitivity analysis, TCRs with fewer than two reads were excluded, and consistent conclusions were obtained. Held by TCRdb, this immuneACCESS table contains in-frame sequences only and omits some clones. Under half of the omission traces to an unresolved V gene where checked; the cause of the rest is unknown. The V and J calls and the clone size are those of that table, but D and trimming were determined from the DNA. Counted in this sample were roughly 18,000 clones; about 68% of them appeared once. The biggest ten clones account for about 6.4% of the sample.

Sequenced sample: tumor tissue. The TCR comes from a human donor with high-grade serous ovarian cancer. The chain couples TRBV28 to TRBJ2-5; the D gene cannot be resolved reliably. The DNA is TGTGCCAGCAGTTTGTCCGGCGCCGAGACCCAGTACTTC. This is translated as CASSLSGAETQYF.